The source of this T cell receptor beta chain is a study of cytomegalovirus exposure and HLA in healthy donors. The overall study: An earlier analysis found roughly 100 million unique TCR beta sequences from approximately 190 million T cells. Early release data held 75 million to 90 million unique TCRs from HLA-typed donors.

Study results and limitations: Some segments of the V type, notably TRBV6-2 and TRBV6-3, were excluded as indistinguishable.

Details on this clone: What it binds is not known.

The germline V gene has CDR1 SGHVS and CDR2 FNYEAQ. Trimming removed 4 bases at V and 6 bases at J, with 8 bases between. CDR3 length: 12 residues. It was with 60 Vbeta and 13 Jbeta primers that the PCR ran. TCRdb's copy holds only in-frame clones and misses some; the assay was immunoSEQ multiplex PCR. The table records over 130,000 clones, 60% to 80% of them present only once. The sequence was collected from a woman under 40 in good health and CMV-seronegative. The rearrangement links TRBV7-6 to TRBJ2-3; TRBD2 might be the D (6 bases). Sequenced input: PBMCs. The DNA for the CDR3 is TGTGCCAGCAGCTCGGAGGGGGATACGCAGTATTTT. As protein: CASSSEGDTQYF.